The 14 T cell receptor beta chains presented below share a single source sample, sequenced in a study of T cell responses to AZD1222 COVID-19 vaccine. Sequencing was performed with immunoSEQ multiplex PCR; in TCRdb, only in-frame clones are kept and a portion is missing. There are approximately 89,000 clones in the sample; under 95% occur only once, and around 5.2% lies in the top ten. This specimen was peripheral blood, taken on day 0 of AZD1222 vaccination. Receptor source: an adult in good health.

The chain is built from TRBV5-8 and TRBJ1-2; 9 nucleotides match TRBD1. Germline loops: CDR1 SGHTS, CDR2 YDEGEE. V was clipped by 7 bases and J by 5 bases; unmatched bases: 12. This CDR3 is built from 15 residues. The CDR3 sequence is CASSRKTGGPYGYTF. The CDR3 bases are TGTGCCAGCTCCCGAAAGACAGGGGGTCCTTATGGCTACACCTTC.

V is TRBV7-2 and J is TRBJ2-1, with 14 bases identical to TRBD2. The CDR3 is made up of 15 amino acids. V was clipped by 7 bases and J by 7 bases; unmatched bases: 6. Germline V CDR1 and CDR2: SGHTA, FQGNSA. CDR3 sequence reads: CASTYRLAGGNEQFF. The CDR3 region has the DNA TGTGCCAGCACCTACCGACTAGCGGGAGGGAATGAGCAGTTCTTC.

The chain links TRBV24-1 to TRBJ2-5, with TRBD1 matching 10 bases. This CDR3 has 16 amino acids. Germline CDR1 reads KGHDR; CDR2 reads SFDVKD. V lost 4 bases to trimming and J lost 1 base; unmatched junction nucleotides: 5. In DNA, the CDR3 is TGTGCCACCAGTGAACCCGGGACAGGGGCCCAAGAGACCCAGTACTTC. Its protein is CATSEPGTGAQETQYF.

V and J are TRBV4-1 and TRBJ2-5, with TRBD1 identical over 8 bases. The V segment lost 6 bases and the J segment 3 bases; nucleotides outside the gene matches: 3. The CDR3 length is 13 residues. Germline V CDR1 and CDR2: MGHRA, YSYEKL. The CDR3 spells CASRRTGKETQYF. CDR3 in DNA: TGCGCCAGCAGGCGGACAGGGAAAGAGACCCAGTACTTC.

V usage is TRBV19 and J usage is TRBJ2-2; 8 positions match TRBD2. The CDR3 length is 15 residues. V shed 8 bases, J shed 0 bases, and the junction held 5 bases outside the gene matches. Germline-derived CDR1 and CDR2 are LNHDA and SQIVND (reference sequence). The DNA for the CDR3 is TGTGCCAGTGGTCCGGGACTAGCGAACACCGGGGAGCTGTTTTTT. Translated: CASGPGLANTGELFF.

This chain connects TRBV6-5 to TRBJ1-5; TRBD1 matches 8 bases. The CDR3 totals 15 residues. V lost 6 bases, J lost 1 base, and 5 bases stayed unmatched. CDR1 MNHEY and CDR2 SVGAGI come from the germline V gene. Here the CDR3 DNA reads TGTGCCAGCAGCAAGGACAGGGCGAGCAATCAGCCCCAGCATTTT. The encoded protein is CASSKDRASNQPQHF.

The chain is built from TRBV29-1 and TRBJ1-4; possibly TRBD1 for D (5 bases). CDR3 length equals 13 residues. CDR1 SQVTM and CDR2 ANQGSEA come from the germline V gene. The germline V and J ends were trimmed by 7 bases and 8 bases, with 17 bases remaining between them. This CDR3 reads CSGRDRLSEKLFF. The DNA of the CDR3 is TGCAGCGGAAGAGACAGACTGTCCGAAAAACTGTTTTTT. Based on the CDR3 plus reference TRBV29-1 and TRBJ1-4, the full variable domain is SAVISQKPSRDICQRGTSLTIQCQVDSQVTMMFWYRQQPGQSLTLIATANQGSEATYESGFVIDKFPISRPNLTFSTLTVSNMSPEDSSIYLCSGRDRLSEKLFFGSGTQLSVL.

CDR3 in amino acids: CATSVGISNQPQHF. As DNA, the CDR3 is TGTGCCACCAGTGTTGGGATTAGCAATCAGCCCCAGCATTTT. The genes are TRBV24-1 and TRBJ1-5; no firm D call. Trimming cost V 5 bases and J 0 bases, with 7 bases left between them. Looked up from germline, CDR1 is KGHDR and CDR2 is SFDVKD. The CDR3 consists of 14 residues.

The rearrangement uses TRBV10-3 and TRBJ2-2; unclear D gene. V lost 1 base, J lost 5 bases, and 8 bases lay in between. Germline CDR1 is ENHRY and CDR2 is SYGVKD. There are 14 residues in the CDR3. CDR3 in amino acids: CAISEYRATGELFF. CDR3 coding DNA: TGTGCCATCAGTGAGTACAGAGCTACCGGGGAGCTGTTTTTT.

This clone was observed once. The chain carries TRBV6-4 and TRBJ1-1; 9 bases fit TRBD1. Germline V gene data show CDR1 as MRHNA and CDR2 as SNTAGT. V lost 5 bases and J lost 0; bases outside the gene matches: 4. The CDR3 consists of 15 residues. CDR3 bases: TGTGCCAGCAGTCCCGGGACAGGGTTGAACACTGAAGCTTTCTTT. It yields the protein CASSPGTGLNTEAFF.

This clone has only one observation. The genes are TRBV9 and TRBJ1-3; the D is unclear. Germline V CDR1 and CDR2: SGDLS, YYNGEE. Trimming shortened V by 4 bases and J by 0 bases, and 17 bases separated the two germline ends. There are 17 residues in the CDR3. Here the CDR3 reads CASSHPTGLTSGNTIYF. The CDR3 bases are TGTGCCAGCAGCCACCCCACCGGACTGACCTCTGGAAACACCATATATTTT.

The chain joins TRBV27 to TRBJ2-1; 13 positions match TRBD2. V shed 6 bases and J 9 bases; nucleotides not matched to a gene: 5. CDR3 length equals 14 residues. Germline V lookup: CDR1 MNHEY, CDR2 SMNVEV (reference sequence). CDR3 sequence (DNA): TGTGCCAGCAGCGTCGGACTAGCGGGAGTTGAGCAGTTCTTC. Protein product: CASSVGLAGVEQFF.

The table lists this clone with a count of one. This chain joins TRBV7-2 and TRBJ2-1; D may be TRBD1 (6 bases). CDR3 size: 17 residues. V was shortened by 3 bases and J by 0 bases, with 15 bases between the two germline ends. Germline V gives CDR1 SGHTA, CDR2 FQGNSA. The CDR3 is CASSLQQGPISYNEQFF. In DNA form, the CDR3 reads TGTGCCAGCAGCTTGCAACAGGGCCCCATCTCCTACAATGAGCAGTTCTTC.

V usage is TRBV11-3 and J usage is TRBJ2-7, with 11 bases matching TRBD1. Germline V lookup: CDR1 SGHNT, CDR2 YENEEA. With V trimmed by 5 bases and J by 6 bases, 3 bases remained unmatched. CDR3 length: 13 residues. For the CDR3, the DNA is TGTGCCAGCAGCCGGGACAGGGGGGCCGAGCAGTACTTC. Its protein is CASSRDRGAEQYF.